Below, 15 T cell receptor beta chains from the same sample are listed, as sequenced in a study of T cell changes during pregnancy in multiple sclerosis. Clones were sequenced by immunoSEQ multiplex PCR, and TCRdb holds only the in-frame ones, with some missing. The sample includes tens of thousands of clones, around 96% seen only once; the top ten take over 2%. This specimen consisted of CD8+ T cells from peripheral blood mononuclear cells, obtained after pregnancy. These receptors were collected from a female donor with multiple sclerosis, enrolled in a pregnancy study.

This sequence joins TRBV5-1 and TRBJ2-7; D is unclear. Germline loops: CDR1 SGHRS, CDR2 YFSETQ. This CDR3 is 14 amino acids long. The V end was cut by 2 bases, the J end by 2 bases, with 11 bases between. The CDR3 region is CASSFGSVTYEQYF. The CDR3 bases are TGCGCCAGCAGCTTTGGCTCCGTAACCTACGAGCAGTACTTC.

The chain's CDR3 is CASSLRQGYNEQFF. DNA for the CDR3: TGTGCCAGCAGCTTAAGGCAGGGTTACAATGAGCAGTTCTTC. The chain employs TRBV7-9 and TRBJ2-1; D is possibly TRBD1 (5 bases). The CDR3 runs 14 residues. Germline assignment: CDR1 SEHNR and CDR2 FQNEAQ (reference sequence). V shed 2 bases and J shed 4 bases, with 9 bases lying between them.

V usage is TRBV27 and J usage is TRBJ1-2; D might be TRBD1 (6 bases). V was shortened by 5 bases and J by 3 bases, with 22 bases between the two germline ends. Germline CDR1 is MNHEY and CDR2 is SMNVEV (reference sequence). The length of the CDR3 is 17 residues. The CDR3 is CASSRLGHQLDDYGYTF. CDR3 DNA: TGTGCCAGCAGTCGGCTGGGACACCAATTGGATGACTATGGCTACACCTTC.

The chain uses TRBV28 and TRBJ1-1; D unclear. The CDR3 sequence is 15 residues long. V dropped 3 bases and J dropped 0 bases, with 11 bases sitting between them. The V gene's germline CDR1 is MDHEN and CDR2 SYDVKM. The CDR3 bases are TGTGCCAGCAGTTTTACCTCTAATATGAACACTGAAGCTTTCTTT. It yields the protein CASSFTSNMNTEAFF.

The V call is TRBV11-3, the J call TRBJ2-7; 7 positions match TRBD1. The CDR3 has 14 amino acids. Germline loops: CDR1 SGHNT, CDR2 YENEEA. V lost 5 bases and J lost 2; bases outside the gene matches: 6. The CDR3 protein is CASSIGTATYEQYF. DNA of the CDR3: TGTGCCAGCAGCATCGGGACAGCTACCTACGAGCAGTACTTC.

The chain carries TRBV2 and TRBJ1-1; 8 bases are shared with TRBD1. The CDR3 consists of 13 residues. V was pared by 6 bases and J by 4 bases, with 4 bases of the junction left unmatched. The V gene's germline CDR1 is SNHLY and CDR2 FYNNEI. CDR3 protein: CASRPTGGTEAFF. The DNA of the CDR3 is TGTGCCAGCAGACCTACAGGGGGCACTGAAGCTTTCTTT.

V and J are TRBV28 and TRBJ2-7; TRBD2 agrees at 7 bases. CDR3 length equals 14 residues. CDR1 and CDR2 from the germline V gene are MDHEN and SYDVKM. The junction had 7 bases not matched to a gene; V was cut back by 7 bases and J by 1 base. CDR3 sequence (DNA): TGTGCCAGCACCAGACCGGGAGGTTCCTACGAGCAGTACTTC. This codes for CASTRPGGSYEQYF.

V gene TRBV6-5 combines with J gene TRBJ2-7; 11 positions match TRBD1. The V gene's germline CDR1 is MNHEY and CDR2 SVGAGI. The CDR3 runs to 14 residues. Unmatched junction bases numbered 4, after V lost 6 bases and J lost 3 bases. DNA of the CDR3: TGTGCCAGCAGGAGGACAGGGGGCATCTACGAGCAGTACTTC. Its protein is CASRRTGGIYEQYF.

The rearrangement links TRBV7-9 to TRBJ2-1, with D tentatively TRBD2 (5 bases). The CDR3 sequence is 15 residues long. Trimming cost V 2 bases and J 4 bases, with 12 bases left between them. Germline lookup yields CDR1 SEHNR and CDR2 FQNEAQ (reference sequence). CDR3 bases: TGTGCCAGCAGCTTATTTGGAGGAAGTTACAATGAGCAGTTCTTC. Protein sequence: CASSLFGGSYNEQFF.

J is TRBJ2-1 and V is TRBV19, with 7 bases fitting TRBD2. The V gene's germline CDR1 is LNHDA and CDR2 SQIVND (reference sequence). This CDR3 comprises 15 residues. With 1 base clipped from V and 9 bases from J, the junction kept 9 bases outside the gene matches. CDR3 sequence reads: CASSIVISGSTEQFF. CDR3 bases: TGTGCCAGTAGTATAGTGATTAGCGGGTCAACTGAGCAGTTCTTC.

J is TRBJ1-2 and V is TRBV11-2, with TRBD1 matching 9 bases. Germline V lookup: CDR1 SGHAT, CDR2 FQNNGV. V gave up 5 bases and J gave up 2 bases; unmatched junction bases: 12. This CDR3 has 17 residues. The chain's CDR3 is CASSLPDRGHGNYGYTF. The CDR3, as DNA: TGTGCCAGCAGCCTCCCGGACAGGGGACACGGGAACTATGGCTACACCTTC.

The V gene is TRBV4-1, the J gene TRBJ1-2, with 7 bases identical to TRBD1. In germline, CDR1 is MGHRA, CDR2 YSYEKL. The CDR3 covers 17 residues. Trimming cost V 0 bases and J 2 bases; bases outside gene matches: 9. For the CDR3, the DNA is TGCGCCAGCAGCCAAGATCAGGCGACAGGGACCAACTATGGCTACACCTTC. Translating gives CASSQDQATGTNYGYTF.

The sample holds one count of this clone. This chain links TRBV5-6 with TRBJ2-1, with TRBD2 matching 14 bases. Unmatched junction bases numbered 12, after V lost 4 bases and J lost 9 bases. The CDR3 spans 17 residues. In germline, CDR1 is SGHDT, CDR2 YYEEEE. The CDR3 bases are TGTGCCAGCAGCATCTGGACTAGCGGGAGGACGATGCCTGAGCAGTTCTTC. It yields the protein CASSIWTSGRTMPEQFF.

This sequence joins TRBV7-9 and TRBJ2-1; D unclear. Germline values: CDR1 SEHNR, CDR2 FQNEAQ (reference sequence). The CDR3 covers 11 residues. Trimming cost V 6 bases and J 10 bases, with 10 bases left between them. The CDR3 DNA follows: TGTGCCAGCAGTCGTGATCAGGAGCAGTTCTTC. This translates into CASSRDQEQFF.

The chain links TRBV4-2 to TRBJ2-5, with 12 bases identical to TRBD2. The V segment lost 3 bases and the J segment 2 bases; nucleotides outside the gene matches: 7. The CDR3 contains 17 residues. Per the germline V gene, CDR1 is LGHNA and CDR2 is YNFKEQ. In DNA form, the CDR3 reads TGTGCCAGCAGCCAGACCGGGACTAGCGGGTTTCAAGAGACCCAGTACTTC. It codes for CASSQTGTSGFQETQYF.